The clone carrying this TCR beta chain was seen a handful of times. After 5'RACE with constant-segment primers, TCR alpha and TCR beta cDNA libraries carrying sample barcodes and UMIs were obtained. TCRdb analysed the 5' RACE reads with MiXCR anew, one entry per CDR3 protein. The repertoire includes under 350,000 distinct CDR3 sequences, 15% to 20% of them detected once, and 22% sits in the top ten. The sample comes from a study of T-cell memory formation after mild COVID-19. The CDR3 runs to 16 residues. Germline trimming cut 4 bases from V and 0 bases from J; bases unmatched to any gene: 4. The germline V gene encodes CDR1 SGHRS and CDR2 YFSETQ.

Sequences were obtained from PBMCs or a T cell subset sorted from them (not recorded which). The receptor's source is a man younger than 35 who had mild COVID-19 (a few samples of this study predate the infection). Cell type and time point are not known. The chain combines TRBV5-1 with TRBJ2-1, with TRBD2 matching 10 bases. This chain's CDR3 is CASSDSGGASYNEQFF. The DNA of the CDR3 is TGCGCCAGCAGCGACAGCGGGGGGGCCTCCTACAATGAGCAGTTCTTC.